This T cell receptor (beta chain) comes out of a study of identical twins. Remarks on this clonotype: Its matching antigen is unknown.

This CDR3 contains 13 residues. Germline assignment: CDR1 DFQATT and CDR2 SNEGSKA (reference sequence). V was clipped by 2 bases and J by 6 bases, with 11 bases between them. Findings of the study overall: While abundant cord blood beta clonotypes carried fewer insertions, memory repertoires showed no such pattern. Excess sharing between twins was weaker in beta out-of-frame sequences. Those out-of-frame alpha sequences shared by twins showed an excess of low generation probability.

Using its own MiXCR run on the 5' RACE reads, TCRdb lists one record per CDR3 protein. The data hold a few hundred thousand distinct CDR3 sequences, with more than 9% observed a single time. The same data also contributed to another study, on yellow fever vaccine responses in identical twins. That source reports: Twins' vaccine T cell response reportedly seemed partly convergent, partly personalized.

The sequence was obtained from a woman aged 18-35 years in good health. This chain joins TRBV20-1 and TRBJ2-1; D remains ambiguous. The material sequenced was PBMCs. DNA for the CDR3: TGCAGTGCTAGAAGTGCCCCCCGCAATGAGCAGTTCTTC. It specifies CSARSAPRNEQFF.